Listed here are 14 T cell receptor beta chains from one sample, sequenced in a study of CD8+CD57+ T cells in acquired aplastic anemia. All patients picked for sequencing had shown, by flow cytometry, an expansion of CD8+CD57+ cells. TCR beta VDJ and CDR3 were profiled, and genomic DNA was the template. MiXCR, run by TCRdb on the reads, gives a single entry per CDR3 protein. This table has 150,000 to 200,000 distinct CDR3 sequences, around half appearing once. The sequenced material came from sorted CD4+, CD8+, or CD8+CD57+ T cells (not recorded which) from PBMCs. Receptors originate from a human donor with aplastic anemia.

This chain links TRBV2 with TRBJ2-7; the match to TRBD2 covers 11 bases. The CDR3 runs 15 residues. Germline CDR1 SNHLY, CDR2 FYNNEI. With 6 bases clipped from V and 3 bases from J, the junction kept 7 bases outside the gene matches. CDR3 coding DNA: TGTGCCAGCAGCGGGCCGGGACTAGCGGACTACGAGCAGTACTTC. As protein: CASSGPGLADYEQYF. Full variable domain (rest looked up from reference TRBV2 and TRBJ2-7): EPEVTQTPSHQVTQMGQEVILRCVPISNHLYFYWYRQILGQKVEFLVSFYNNEISEKSEIFDDQFSVERPDGSNFTLKIRSTKLEDSAMYFCASSGPGLADYEQYFGPGTRLTVT.

CDR3 residues: CASSIGTGDWDEQFF. The CDR3 DNA is TGTGCCAGTAGTATAGGGACAGGGGATTGGGATGAGCAGTTCTTC. The chain couples TRBV19 to TRBJ2-1, with TRBD1 matching over 9 bases. V lost 1 base and J lost 8; bases outside the gene matches: 6. Germline loops: CDR1 LNHDA, CDR2 SQIVND (reference sequence). This CDR3 region has 15 residues.

This clonotype occurred many times. The chain couples TRBV3-1 to TRBJ2-7; the match to TRBD2 covers 10 bases. CDR1 is LGHDT, CDR2 YNNKEL, per germline (reference sequence). The CDR3 is made up of 15 amino acids. Losses at the gene ends were 2 bases for V and 6 bases for J; bases not matched to a gene: 7. The CDR3, as DNA: TGTGCCAGCAGCCAAAGAGCGGGAGGGCCTGGCGAGCAGTACTTC. Its protein is CASSQRAGGPGEQYF.

Worth noting for this clonotype: This may stem from a read error, because a much larger clone lies one nucleotide away. This rearrangement joins TRBV19 to TRBJ1-1; no reliable D call. Germline V gene data show CDR1 as LNHDA and CDR2 as SQIVND (reference sequence). This CDR3 comprises 13 residues. The CDR3 sequence is CANSILIGGEAFF. DNA for the CDR3: TGTGCCAATAGTATTTTGATCGGCGGGGAAGCTTTCTTT.

The gene calls are TRBV2 and TRBJ2-6; D may be TRBD2 (6 bases). This CDR3 spans 14 amino acids. The germline CDR1 and CDR2 sequences are SNHLY and FYNNEI. V was pared by 2 bases and J by 4 bases, with 6 bases between. The CDR3, as DNA: TGTGCCAGCAGTGAAACTAGCGGGGCCAACGTCCTGACTTTC. The encoded protein is CASSETSGANVLTF.

The chain joins TRBV6-1 to TRBJ1-1; D remains ambiguous. The CDR3 runs 11 residues. Germline CDR1 and CDR2: MNHNS and SASEGT. Between the trimmed V and J ends, which lost 6 bases and 7 bases, there was a span of 9 bases. CDR3 bases: TGTGCCAGCAGCTCGTATATTGAAGCTTTCTTT. Translation gives CASSSYIEAFF.

This clonotype showed up just a few times. This chain links TRBV7-6 with TRBJ2-4; D is unclear. Looked up from germline, CDR1 is SGHVS and CDR2 is FNYEAQ. The CDR3 consists of 16 residues. Between the trimmed V and J ends, which lost 4 bases and 0 bases, there was a span of 13 bases. The CDR3: CASSSTERLAKNIQYF. The CDR3 coding sequence is TGTGCCAGCAGCTCCACCGAGCGTCTAGCCAAAAACATTCAGTACTTC.

This chain uses TRBV7-2 with TRBJ2-1; D uncertain. Germline values: CDR1 SGHTA, CDR2 FQGNSA. V lost 1 base to trimming and J lost 10 bases, with 5 bases between them. The CDR3 has 11 amino acids. CDR3 sequence (DNA): TGTGCCAGCAGCTTAGATAGAGAGCAGTTCTTC. Its translation: CASSLDREQFF.

As concerns this clonotype: This may stem from a read error, because a much larger clone lies one nucleotide away. V usage is TRBV12-5 and J usage is TRBJ2-3, with D possibly matching TRBD2 (7 bases). Germline assignment: CDR1 LGHNT and CDR2 FRNRAP. The CDR3 has 15 residues. CDR3 sequence (DNA): TGTGCTAGTGCCCCGACGGGGGGCGGCACAGGTACGCAGTATTTT. This gives the protein CASAPTGGGTGTQYF.

The J gene is TRBJ2-7, the V gene TRBV7-4, with 15 bases that match TRBD2. The CDR3 is 16 amino acids. Germline assignment: CDR1 SGHVT and CDR2 SQSDAQ. J was trimmed by 3 bases and V by 6 bases; bases with no gene match: 6. CDR3 loop: CASSLRTSGRVYEQYF. CDR3 coding DNA: TGTGCCAGCAGTCTACGGACTAGCGGGAGGGTCTACGAGCAGTACTTC. Drawing the rest from reference TRBV7-4 and TRBJ2-7, the complete variable domain is GAGVSQSPRYKVAKRGRDVALRCDSISGHVTLYWYRQTLGQGSEVLTYSQSDAQRDKSGRPSGRFSAERPERSVSTLKIQRTEQGDSAVYLCASSLRTSGRVYEQYFGPGTRLTVT.

Notes on this clonotype: Since the CDR3 does not end with the conserved phenylalanine or tryptophan, this likely comes from a read error. The chain employs TRBV25-1 and TRBJ1-6; D ambiguous. CDR1 is MGHDK and CDR2 is SYGVNS in the germline V gene. V dropped 0 bases and J dropped 5 bases, with 5 bases sitting between them. The CDR3 consists of 14 residues. CDR3 sequence: CASSEYRDNSPLHS. CDR3 nucleotides: TGTGCCAGCAGTGAATACCGGGATAATTCACCCCTCCACTCT.

The J gene is TRBJ2-7, the V gene TRBV2, with D unresolved. The CDR3 runs to 11 residues. V lost 6 bases and J 5 bases, leaving 8 bases between the germline ends. Looked up from germline, CDR1 is SNHLY and CDR2 is FYNNEI. The CDR3 here is CASSPPHEQYF. The CDR3 DNA reads as TGTGCCAGCAGCCCCCCTCACGAGCAGTACTTC.

As for this clonotype: This may stem from a read error, because a much larger clone lies one nucleotide away. V gene TRBV7-2 combines with J gene TRBJ2-1, with unresolved D. The CDR3 runs 15 residues. Per germline, CDR1 SGHTA and CDR2 FQGNSA. As DNA, the CDR3 is TGTGCCAGCAGCTTAGCTGGCCGCTCCTACAATGGGCAGTTCTTC. Translated, it gives CASSLAGRSYNGQFF. Drawing the rest from reference TRBV7-2 and TRBJ2-1, the complete variable domain is GAGVSQSPSNKVTEKGKDVELRCDPISGHTALYWYRQSLGQGLEFLIYFQGNSAPDKSGLPSDRFSAERTGGSVSTLTIQRTQQEDSAVYLCASSLAGRSYNGQFFGPGTRLTVL.

In this sample, this clonotype turned up many times. The chain has TRBV6-1 and TRBJ2-7; 10 nucleotides match TRBD2. The V gene's germline CDR1 is MNHNS and CDR2 SASEGT. The CDR3 is 15 residues long. Germline trimming cut 4 bases from V and 3 bases from J; bases unmatched to any gene: 6. CDR3 DNA sequence: TGTGCCAGCAGTGTTCTAGCGGGGGCTCACTACGAGCAGTACTTC. It translates to CASSVLAGAHYEQYF.